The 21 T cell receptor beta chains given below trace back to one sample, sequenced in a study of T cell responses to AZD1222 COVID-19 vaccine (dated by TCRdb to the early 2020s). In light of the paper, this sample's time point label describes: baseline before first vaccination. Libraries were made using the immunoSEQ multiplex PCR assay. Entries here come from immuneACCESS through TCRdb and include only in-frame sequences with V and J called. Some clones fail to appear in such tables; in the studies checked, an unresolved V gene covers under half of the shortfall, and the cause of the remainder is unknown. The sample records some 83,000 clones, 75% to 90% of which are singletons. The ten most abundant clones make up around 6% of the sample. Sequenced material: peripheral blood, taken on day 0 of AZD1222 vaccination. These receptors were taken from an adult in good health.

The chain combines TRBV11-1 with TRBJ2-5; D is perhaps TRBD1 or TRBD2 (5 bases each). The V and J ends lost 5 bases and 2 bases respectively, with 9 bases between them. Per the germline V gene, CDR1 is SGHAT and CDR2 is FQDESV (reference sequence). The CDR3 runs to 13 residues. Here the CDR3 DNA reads TGTGCCAGCAGCCGGGACGGGCAAGAGACCCAGTACTTC. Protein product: CASSRDGQETQYF.

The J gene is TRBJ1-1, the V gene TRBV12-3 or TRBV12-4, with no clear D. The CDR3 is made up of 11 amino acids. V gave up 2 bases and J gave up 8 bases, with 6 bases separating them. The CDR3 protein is CASSLTEEAFF. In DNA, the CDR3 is TGTGCCAGCAGTTTAACGGAAGAAGCTTTCTTT.

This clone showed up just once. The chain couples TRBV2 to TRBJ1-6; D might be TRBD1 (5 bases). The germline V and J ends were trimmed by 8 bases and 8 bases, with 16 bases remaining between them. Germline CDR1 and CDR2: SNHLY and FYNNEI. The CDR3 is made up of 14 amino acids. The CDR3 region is CASGGQGLYSPLHF. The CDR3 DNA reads TGTGCCAGCGGTGGGCAGGGATTGTATTCACCCCTCCACTTT.

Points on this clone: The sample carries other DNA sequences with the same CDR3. This CDR3 is CASSYSSGMNTEAFF. CDR3 nucleotides: TGTGCCAGCAGTTATTCGTCTGGAATGAACACTGAAGCTTTCTTT. The chain combines TRBV6-5 with TRBJ1-1; D gene uncertain. Germline V gene lookup returns CDR1 MNHEY and CDR2 SVGAGI. V was clipped by 3 bases and J by 0 bases, with 11 bases between them. The CDR3 covers 15 residues.

As DNA, the CDR3 is TGTGCCAGCAGCTTCTTTCAGGGGGCTAGGGATGAGCAGTTCTTC. Protein product: CASSFFQGARDEQFF. The J gene is TRBJ2-1, the V gene TRBV7-9; 8 nucleotides align to TRBD1. V was pared by 3 bases and J by 8 bases, with 9 bases of the junction left unmatched. The germline CDR1 and CDR2 sequences are SEHNR and FQNEAQ (reference sequence). This CDR3 has 15 residues.

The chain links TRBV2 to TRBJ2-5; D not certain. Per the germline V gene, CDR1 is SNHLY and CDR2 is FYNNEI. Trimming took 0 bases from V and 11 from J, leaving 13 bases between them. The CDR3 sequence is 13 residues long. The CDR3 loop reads CASSEAHGLSQYF. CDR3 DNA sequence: TGTGCCAGCAGTGAAGCGCATGGATTATCGCAGTACTTC.

CDR3 amino acids: CASSDGTGGTDTQYF. Written as DNA, the CDR3 is TGTGCCAGCAGTGATGGGACAGGGGGCACAGATACGCAGTATTTT. V usage is TRBV6-4 and J usage is TRBJ2-3; 10 bases are shared with TRBD1. CDR1 is MRHNA, CDR2 SNTAGT, per germline. V lost 3 bases and J lost 1; bases outside the gene matches: 1. The CDR3 runs 15 residues.

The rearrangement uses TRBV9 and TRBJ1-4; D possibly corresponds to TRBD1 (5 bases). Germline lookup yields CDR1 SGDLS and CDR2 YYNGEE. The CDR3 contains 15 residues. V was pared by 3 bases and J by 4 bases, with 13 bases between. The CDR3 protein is CASSGKQEINEKLFF. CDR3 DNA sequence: TGTGCCAGCAGCGGGAAACAGGAGATTAATGAAAAACTGTTTTTT.

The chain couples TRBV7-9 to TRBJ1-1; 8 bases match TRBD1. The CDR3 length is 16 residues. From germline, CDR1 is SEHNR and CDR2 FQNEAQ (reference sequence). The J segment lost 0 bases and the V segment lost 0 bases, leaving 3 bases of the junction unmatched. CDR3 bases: TGTGCCAGCAGCTTAGCCGGGACAGGAATGAACACTGAAGCTTTCTTT. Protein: CASSLAGTGMNTEAFF.

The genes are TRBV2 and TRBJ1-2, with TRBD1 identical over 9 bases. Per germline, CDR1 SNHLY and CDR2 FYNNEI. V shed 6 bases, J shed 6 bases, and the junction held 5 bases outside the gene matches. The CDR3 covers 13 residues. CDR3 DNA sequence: TGTGCCAGCAGACCGGGACAGGGTGATGGCTACACCTTC. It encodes CASRPGQGDGYTF.

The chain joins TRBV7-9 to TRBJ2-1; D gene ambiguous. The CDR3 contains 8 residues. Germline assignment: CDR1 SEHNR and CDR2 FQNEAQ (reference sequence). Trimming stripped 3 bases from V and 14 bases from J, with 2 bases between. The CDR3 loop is CASSFEFF. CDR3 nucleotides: TGTGCCAGCAGCTTCGAGTTCTTC.

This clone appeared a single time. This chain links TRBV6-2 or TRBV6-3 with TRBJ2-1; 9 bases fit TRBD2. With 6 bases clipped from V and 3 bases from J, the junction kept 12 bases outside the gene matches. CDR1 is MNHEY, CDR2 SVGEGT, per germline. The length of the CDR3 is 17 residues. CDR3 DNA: TGTGCCAGCAGCCGAGGACTAGCGTGGGGGTTCTACAATGAGCAGTTCTTC. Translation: CASSRGLAWGFYNEQFF.

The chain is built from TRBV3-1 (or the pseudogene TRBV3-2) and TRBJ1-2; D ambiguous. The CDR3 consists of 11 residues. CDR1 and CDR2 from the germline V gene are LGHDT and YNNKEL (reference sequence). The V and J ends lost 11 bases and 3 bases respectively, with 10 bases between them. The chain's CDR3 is CACHDYYGYTF. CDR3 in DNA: TGTGCCTGCCACGACTACTATGGCTACACCTTC.

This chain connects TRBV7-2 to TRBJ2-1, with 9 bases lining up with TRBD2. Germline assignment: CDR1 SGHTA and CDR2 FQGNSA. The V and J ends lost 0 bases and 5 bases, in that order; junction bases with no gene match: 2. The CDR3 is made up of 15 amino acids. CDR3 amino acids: CASSLAAGGHNEQFF. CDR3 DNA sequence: TGTGCCAGCAGCTTAGCGGCGGGGGGGCACAATGAGCAGTTCTTC.

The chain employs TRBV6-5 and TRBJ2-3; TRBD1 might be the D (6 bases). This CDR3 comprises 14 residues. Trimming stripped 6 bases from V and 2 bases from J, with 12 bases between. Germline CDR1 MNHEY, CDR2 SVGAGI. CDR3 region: CASRRTAYTDTQYF. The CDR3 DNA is TGTGCCAGCAGAAGGACAGCTTACACAGATACGCAGTATTTT.

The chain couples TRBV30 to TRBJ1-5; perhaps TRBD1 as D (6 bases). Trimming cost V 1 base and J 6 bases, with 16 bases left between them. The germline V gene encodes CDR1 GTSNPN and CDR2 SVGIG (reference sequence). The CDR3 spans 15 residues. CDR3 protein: CAWSGLPGAGQPQHF. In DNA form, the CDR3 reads TGTGCCTGGAGTGGACTCCCGGGGGCGGGTCAGCCCCAGCATTTT.

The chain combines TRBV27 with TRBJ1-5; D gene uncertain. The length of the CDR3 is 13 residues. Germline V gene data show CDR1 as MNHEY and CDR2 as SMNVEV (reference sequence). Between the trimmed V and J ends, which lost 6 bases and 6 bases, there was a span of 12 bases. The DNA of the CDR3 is TGTGCCAGCAGCCAAGGGCTCCGTCAGCCCCAGCATTTT. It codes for CASSQGLRQPQHF.

CDR3 sequence (DNA): TGTGCCAGCAGTGAAAATCGGGACAGAATTACTAACTATGGCTACACCTTC. Protein product: CASSENRDRITNYGYTF. The rearrangement links TRBV2 to TRBJ1-2, with 7 bases lining up with TRBD1. The germline CDR1 and CDR2 sequences are SNHLY and FYNNEI. The junction had 9 bases not matched to a gene; V was cut back by 2 bases and J by 0 bases. The CDR3 totals 17 residues.

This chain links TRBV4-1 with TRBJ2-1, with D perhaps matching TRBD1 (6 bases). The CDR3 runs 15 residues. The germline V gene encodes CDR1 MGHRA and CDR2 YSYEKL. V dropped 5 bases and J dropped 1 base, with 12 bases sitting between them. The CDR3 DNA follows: TGCGCCAGCAGCTGGACAGAAAAGTCCTACAATGAGCAGTTCTTC. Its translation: CASSWTEKSYNEQFF.

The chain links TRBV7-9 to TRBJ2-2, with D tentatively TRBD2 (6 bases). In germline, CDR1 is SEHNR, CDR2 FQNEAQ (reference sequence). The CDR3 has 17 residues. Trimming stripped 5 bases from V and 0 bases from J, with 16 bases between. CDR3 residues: CASSPPLARPNTGELFF. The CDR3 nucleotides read TGTGCCAGCAGCCCACCGCTAGCGCGCCCGAACACCGGGGAGCTGTTTTTT.

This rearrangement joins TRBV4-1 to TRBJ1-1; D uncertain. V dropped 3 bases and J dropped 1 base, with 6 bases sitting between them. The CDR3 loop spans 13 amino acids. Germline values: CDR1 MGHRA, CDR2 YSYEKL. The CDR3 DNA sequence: TGCGCCAGCAGCCAGCTGGGGAACACTGAAGCTTTCTTT. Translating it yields CASSQLGNTEAFF.